The 9 T cell receptor beta chains reported below all come from one sample, sequenced in a study of Tregs in tolerant kidney transplant recipients. Sequencing was performed with immunoSEQ multiplex PCR; in TCRdb, only in-frame clones are kept and a portion is missing. There are about 94,000 clones in the sample; approximately 93% occur only once, and about 0.45% lies in the top ten. Sequences were derived from CD4+ T cells from blood, sampled before the transplant. These receptors were taken from a human donor who received a combined kidney and bone marrow transplant.

This chain joins TRBV27 and TRBJ1-4, with 9 bases aligning to TRBD1. Trimming at V came to 2 bases and at J to 8 bases, leaving 3 bases not matched to a gene. The CDR3 contains 14 residues. Germline CDR1 reads MNHEY; CDR2 reads SMNVEV (reference sequence). The CDR3 coding sequence is TGTGCCAGCAGTTTAGTGGGACAGGGCGAAAAACTGTTTTTT. Translated, it gives CASSLVGQGEKLFF.

The chain couples TRBV9 to TRBJ2-3; TRBD2 is a possible D gene (5 bases). V lost 3 bases, J lost 0 bases, and 11 bases lay in between. This CDR3 region has 15 residues. Germline loops: CDR1 SGDLS, CDR2 YYNGEE. CDR3 residues: CASSAPGGSTDTQYF. In nucleotides, the CDR3 is TGTGCCAGCAGCGCCCCTGGCGGGAGCACAGATACGCAGTATTTT.

The CDR3, as DNA: TGTGCCAGCAGCTTAGCGGCGGGAGGGATCTACGAGCAGTACTTC. Its translation: CASSLAAGGIYEQYF. The chain carries TRBV7-6 and TRBJ2-5; 9 bases fit TRBD2. The last part of the DNA fits TRBJ2-7 better; the J call may be wrong. CDR1 is SGHVS and CDR2 is FNYEAQ in the germline V gene. The CDR3 is made up of 15 amino acids.

This chain uses TRBV5-4 with TRBJ2-3, with no clear D. Trimming took off 0 bases at V and 4 bases at J, with 12 bases between the two ends. The germline CDR1 and CDR2 sequences are SGHNT and YYREEE (reference sequence). This CDR3 spans 15 amino acids. The CDR3 here is CASSLARGGPDTQYF. In DNA form, the CDR3 reads TGTGCCAGCAGCTTGGCTAGAGGTGGTCCAGATACGCAGTATTTT.

The V and J genes are TRBV7-2 and TRBJ2-3; 9 bases match TRBD1. This CDR3 contains 17 residues. With V trimmed by 5 bases and J by 3 bases, 12 bases remained unmatched. The germline V gene encodes CDR1 SGHTA and CDR2 FQGNSA. CDR3 amino acids: CASSKTGTGSATDTQYF. In nucleotides, the CDR3 is TGTGCCAGCAGCAAGACCGGGACAGGGAGCGCTACAGATACGCAGTATTTT.

The genes are TRBV19 and TRBJ2-7; TRBD1 agrees at 7 bases. CDR1 LNHDA and CDR2 SQIVND come from the germline V gene (reference sequence). The CDR3 contains 15 residues. The J segment lost 3 bases and the V segment lost 0 bases, leaving 5 bases of the junction unmatched. The CDR3 is CASSIDRDRDYEQYF. In DNA form, the CDR3 reads TGTGCCAGTAGTATAGACCGGGACAGAGACTACGAGCAGTACTTC.

This sequence joins TRBV5-1 and TRBJ1-2, with D maybe TRBD1 (6 bases). V lost 3 bases to trimming and J lost 2 bases, with 14 bases between them. Germline CDR1 and CDR2: SGHRS and YFSETQ. The CDR3 is 15 amino acids. The CDR3 sequence is CASSSDSPRNYGYTF. The CDR3 DNA follows: TGCGCCAGCAGCTCGGACAGTCCGAGAAACTATGGCTACACCTTC. The full variable domain, its missing parts supplied by reference TRBV5-1 and TRBJ1-2, is KAGVTQTPRYLIKTRGQQVTLSCSPISGHRSVSWYQQTPGQGLQFLFEYFSETQRNKGNFPGRFSGRQFSNSRSEMNVSTLELGDSALYLCASSSDSPRNYGYTFGSGTRLTVV.

As regards this clone: The same CDR3 can be traced to other DNA sequences in this sample. The chain employs TRBV6-1 and TRBJ1-6; D is possibly TRBD1 (5 bases). The CDR3 has 14 residues. Trimming left V 5 bases short and J 7 bases short, with 12 bases between. Per germline, CDR1 MNHNS and CDR2 SASEGT. This chain's CDR3 is CASSLTDWNSPLHF. The CDR3 bases are TGTGCCAGCAGTTTGACAGATTGGAATTCACCCCTCCACTTT.

CDR3 in DNA: TGTGCCAGCAGCTCATTTTCCGGGTCCAAACTGTTTTTT. Amino acids: CASSSFSGSKLFF. The gene calls are TRBV7-3 and TRBJ1-4; the D is unclear. V gave up 4 bases and J gave up 11 bases, with 14 bases separating them. The CDR3 has 13 residues. In germline, CDR1 is SGHTA, CDR2 FQGTGA.